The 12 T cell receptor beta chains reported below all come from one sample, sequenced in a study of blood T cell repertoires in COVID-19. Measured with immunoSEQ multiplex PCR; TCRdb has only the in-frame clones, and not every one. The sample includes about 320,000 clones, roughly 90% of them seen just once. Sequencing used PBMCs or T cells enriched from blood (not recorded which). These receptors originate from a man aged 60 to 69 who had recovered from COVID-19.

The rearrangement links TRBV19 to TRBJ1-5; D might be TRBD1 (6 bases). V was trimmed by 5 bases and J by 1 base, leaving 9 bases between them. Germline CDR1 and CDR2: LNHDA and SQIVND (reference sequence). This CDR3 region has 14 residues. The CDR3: CASSWQGSNQPQHF. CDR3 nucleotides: TGTGCCAGTAGTTGGCAGGGGAGCAATCAGCCCCAGCATTTT.

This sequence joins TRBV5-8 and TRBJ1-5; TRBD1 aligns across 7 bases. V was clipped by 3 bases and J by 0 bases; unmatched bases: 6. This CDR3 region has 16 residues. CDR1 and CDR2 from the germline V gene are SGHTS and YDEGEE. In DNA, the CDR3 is TGTGCCAGCAGCTCCTCAGGGGGAAATAGCAATCAGCCCCAGCATTTT. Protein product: CASSSSGGNSNQPQHF.

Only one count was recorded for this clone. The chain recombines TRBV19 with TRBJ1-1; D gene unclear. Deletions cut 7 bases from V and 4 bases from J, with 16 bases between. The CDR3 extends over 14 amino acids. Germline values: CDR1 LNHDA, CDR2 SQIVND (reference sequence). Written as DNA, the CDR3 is TGTGCCAGTACCTTTGGCCTCCGGGGCACTGAAGCTTTCTTT. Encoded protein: CASTFGLRGTEAFF.

The CDR3 protein is CASSGRGYGGQPQHF. DNA of the CDR3: TGTGCCAGCAGCGGCCGGGGGTATGGGGGGCAGCCCCAGCATTTT. V usage is TRBV5-5 and J usage is TRBJ1-5; D is perhaps TRBD1 (5 bases). CDR1 and CDR2 (germline): SGHKS, YYEKEE (reference sequence). With 4 bases removed from V and 7 bases from J, the gap between germline ends came to 18 bases. The CDR3 covers 15 residues.

CDR3 sequence reads: CASSTWRGGSFYEQYF. The CDR3 region has the DNA TGTGCCAGCAGTACCTGGAGGGGCGGGAGTTTCTACGAGCAGTACTTC. The chain links TRBV28 to TRBJ2-7; TRBD2 agrees at 7 bases. V was clipped by 5 bases and J by 3 bases; unmatched bases: 13. The CDR3 is 16 amino acids. Germline V gene sequence: CDR1 MDHEN, CDR2 SYDVKM.

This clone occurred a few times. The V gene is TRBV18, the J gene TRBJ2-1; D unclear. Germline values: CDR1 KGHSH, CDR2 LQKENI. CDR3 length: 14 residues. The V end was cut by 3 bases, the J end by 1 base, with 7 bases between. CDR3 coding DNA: TGTGCCAGCTCACCTGAGGTTTCCTACAATGAGCAGTTCTTC. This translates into CASSPEVSYNEQFF. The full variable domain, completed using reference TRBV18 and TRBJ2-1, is NAGVMQNPRHLVRRRGQEARLRCSPMKGHSHVYWYRQLPEEGLKFMVYLQKENIIDESGMPKERFSAEFPKEGPSILRIQQVVRGDSAAYFCASSPEVSYNEQFFGPGTRLTVL.

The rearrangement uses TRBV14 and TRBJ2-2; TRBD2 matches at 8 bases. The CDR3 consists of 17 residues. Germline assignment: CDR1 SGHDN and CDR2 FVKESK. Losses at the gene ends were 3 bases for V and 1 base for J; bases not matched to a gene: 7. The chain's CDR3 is CASSHTLSGVNTGELFF. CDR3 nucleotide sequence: TGTGCCAGCAGCCATACGCTTAGCGGGGTGAACACCGGGGAGCTGTTTTTT.

For the CDR3, the DNA is TGTGCCAGCTCGCCAGAGTACTTGGGGCTGAACACTGAAGCTTTCTTT. It codes for CASSPEYLGLNTEAFF. The chain joins TRBV18 to TRBJ1-1; possibly TRBD1 for D (5 bases). This CDR3 has 16 amino acids. V lost 6 bases, J lost 0 bases, and 17 bases lay in between. From germline, CDR1 is KGHSH and CDR2 LQKENI.

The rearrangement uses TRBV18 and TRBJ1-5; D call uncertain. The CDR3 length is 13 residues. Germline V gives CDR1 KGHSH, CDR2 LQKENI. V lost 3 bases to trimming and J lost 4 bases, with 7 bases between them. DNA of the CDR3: TGTGCCAGCTCACCTCGTCCGAATCAGCCCCAGCATTTT. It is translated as CASSPRPNQPQHF.

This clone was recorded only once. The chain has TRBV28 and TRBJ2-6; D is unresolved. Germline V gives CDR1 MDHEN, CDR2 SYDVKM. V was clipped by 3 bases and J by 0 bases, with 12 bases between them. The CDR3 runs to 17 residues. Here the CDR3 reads CASSLTVGASGANVLTF. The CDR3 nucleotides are TGTGCCAGCAGTTTGACGGTGGGCGCCTCTGGGGCCAACGTCCTGACTTTC.

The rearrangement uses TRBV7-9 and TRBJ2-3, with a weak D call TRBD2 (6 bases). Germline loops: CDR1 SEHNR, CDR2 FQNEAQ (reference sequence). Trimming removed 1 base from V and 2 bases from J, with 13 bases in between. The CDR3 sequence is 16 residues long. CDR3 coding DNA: TGTGCCAGCAGCTTAGGGGGCGGGACGAACACAGATACGCAGTATTTT. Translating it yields CASSLGGGTNTDTQYF. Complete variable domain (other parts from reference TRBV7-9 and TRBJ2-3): DTGVSQNPRHKITKRGQNVTFRCDPISEHNRLYWYRQTLGQGPEFLTYFQNEAQLEKSRLLSDRFSAERPKGSFSTLEIQRTEQGDSAMYLCASSLGGGTNTDTQYFGPGTRLTVL.

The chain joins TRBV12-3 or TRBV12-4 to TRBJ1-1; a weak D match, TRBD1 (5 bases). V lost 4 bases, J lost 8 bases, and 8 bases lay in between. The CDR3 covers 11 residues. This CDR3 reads CASSYRTEAFF. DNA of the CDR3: TGTGCCAGCAGTTACAGGACCGAAGCTTTCTTT.